This T cell receptor (beta chain) was recorded in a study of blood T cell repertoires in COVID-19. The CDR3 sequence is 17 residues long. Trimming took off 3 bases at V and 7 bases at J, with 24 bases between the two ends. From germline, CDR1 is LNHDA and CDR2 SQIVND (reference sequence). Repertoires were generated with immunoSEQ multiplex PCR, while TCRdb's copy carries only in-frame clones and drops some. The table has roughly 59,000 clones, 78% seen once. The sample was peripheral blood. This TCR derives from a man aged 80 or over with acute or convalescent COVID-19. V is TRBV19 and J is TRBJ1-2, with D uncertain. The CDR3 protein is CASSIDLGAILPPGYTF. As DNA, the CDR3 is TGTGCCAGTAGTATCGATTTAGGAGCTATTCTTCCCCCTGGCTACACCTTC. Drawing the rest from reference TRBV19 and TRBJ1-2, the complete variable domain is DGGITQSPKYLFRKEGQNVTLSCEQNLNHDAMYWYRQDPGQGLRLIYYSQIVNDFQKGDIAEGYSVSREKKESFPLTVTSAQKNPTAFYLCASSIDLGAILPPGYTFGSGTRLTVV.